This entry features one T cell receptor (beta chain) sequence. The antigen remains unidentified. This sample was taken from a study of PD-1 blockade in classical Hodgkin lymphoma. There are 17 residues in the CDR3. The germline V gene has CDR1 SNHLY and CDR2 FYNNEI. With V trimmed by 6 bases and J by 1 base, 12 bases remained unmatched. The data were produced by immunoSEQ multiplex PCR, yet TCRdb's version contains in-frame clones alone and is incomplete. The sample contains more than 3,000 clones, about 83% of which appear only once. Study observations and caveats: Relative to healthy donors, newly diagnosed patients reportedly had lower baseline TCR diversity, which was reported as lower still in relapsed/refractory patients.

Time point given: newly diagnosed, previously untreated cHL patient sample. Out of thawed PBMCs, magnetic negative selection purified CD4+ T cells. A comparison was provided by newly diagnosed, untreated classical Hodgkin lymphoma PBMCs. The sequencing input was CD4+ T cells from blood. The sequence came from a human donor with classical Hodgkin lymphoma. The V and J genes are TRBV2 and TRBJ2-1; 7 positions agree with TRBD2. The DNA of the CDR3 is TGTGCCAGCAGGCTCTTGGCCGGACTAGGTTCCTACAATGAGCAGTTCTTC. Its translation is CASRLLAGLGSYNEQFF.